This TCR beta chain was documented in a study of blood T cell dynamics during melanoma immunotherapy. This CDR3 comprises 13 residues. Regarding time point: pre-treatment baseline. Produced via immunoSEQ multiplex PCR; TCRdb's table is partial and in-frame only. This sample has approximately 7,000 clones; roughly 88% occur once, and the top ten carry 35% to 45%. The clonotype comes from a human donor with melanoma. Some clones in this sample may be carry-over from other donors' samples. Here the sequenced sample was blood, taken from a patient treated with checkpoint blockade. The genes are TRBV12-1 and TRBJ2-7; the table's D call TRBD1 went unverified against the DNA. TRBV12-1 is listed as a pseudogene. The CDR3 DNA follows: TGTGCCAGCAGCTTACCAGGGATCTACGAGCAGTACTTC. It translates to CASSLPGIYEQYF.